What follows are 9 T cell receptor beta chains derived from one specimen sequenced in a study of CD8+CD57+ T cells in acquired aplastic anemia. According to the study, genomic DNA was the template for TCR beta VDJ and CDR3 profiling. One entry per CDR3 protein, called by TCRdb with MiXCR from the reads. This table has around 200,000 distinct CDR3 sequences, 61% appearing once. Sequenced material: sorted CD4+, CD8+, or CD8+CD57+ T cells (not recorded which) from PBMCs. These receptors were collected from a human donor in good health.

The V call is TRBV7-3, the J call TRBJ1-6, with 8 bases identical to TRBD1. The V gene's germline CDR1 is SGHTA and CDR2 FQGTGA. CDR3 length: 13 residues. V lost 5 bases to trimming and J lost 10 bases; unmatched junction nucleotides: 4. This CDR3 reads CASSQDRVSPLHF. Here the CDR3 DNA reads TGTGCCAGCAGCCAGGACAGGGTCTCACCCCTCCACTTT.

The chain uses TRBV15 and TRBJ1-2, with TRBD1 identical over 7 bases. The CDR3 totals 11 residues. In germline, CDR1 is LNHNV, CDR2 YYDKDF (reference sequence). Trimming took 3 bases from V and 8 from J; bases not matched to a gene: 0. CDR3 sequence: CATSRDRGYTF. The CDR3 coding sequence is TGTGCCACCAGCAGGGACAGGGGCTACACCTTC.

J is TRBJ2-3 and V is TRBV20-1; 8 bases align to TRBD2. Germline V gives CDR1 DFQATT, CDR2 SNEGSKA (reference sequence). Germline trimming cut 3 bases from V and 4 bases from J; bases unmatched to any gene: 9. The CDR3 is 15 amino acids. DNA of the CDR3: TGCAGTGCTAGTAAAAGCGGGGGAGCAGCAGATACGCAGTATTTT. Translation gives CSASKSGGAADTQYF.

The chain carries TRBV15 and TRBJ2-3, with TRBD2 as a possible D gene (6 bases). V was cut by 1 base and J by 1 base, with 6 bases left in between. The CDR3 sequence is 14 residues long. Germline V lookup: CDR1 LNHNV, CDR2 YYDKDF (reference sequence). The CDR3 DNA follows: TGTGCCACCAGCAGAGGGGAGGGCACAGATACGCAGTATTTT. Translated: CATSRGEGTDTQYF.

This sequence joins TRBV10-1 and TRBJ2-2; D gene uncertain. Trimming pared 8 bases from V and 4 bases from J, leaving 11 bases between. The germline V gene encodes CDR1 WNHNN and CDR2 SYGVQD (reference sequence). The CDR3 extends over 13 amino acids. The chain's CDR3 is CASAPTPTGELFF. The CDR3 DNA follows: TGCGCCAGCGCCCCAACCCCCACCGGGGAGCTGTTTTTT.

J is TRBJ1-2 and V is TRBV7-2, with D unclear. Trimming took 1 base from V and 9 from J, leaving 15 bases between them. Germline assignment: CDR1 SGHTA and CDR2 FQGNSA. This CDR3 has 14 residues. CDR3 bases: TGTGCCAGCAGCTTAGAGTCGGCGGATACGCGCTACACCTTC. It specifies CASSLESADTRYTF.

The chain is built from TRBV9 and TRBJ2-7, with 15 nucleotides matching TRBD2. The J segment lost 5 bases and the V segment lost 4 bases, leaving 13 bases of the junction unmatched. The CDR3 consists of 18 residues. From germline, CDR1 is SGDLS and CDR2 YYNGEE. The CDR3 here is CASSPGTSGGLQGDEQYF. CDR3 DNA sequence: TGTGCCAGCAGCCCAGGGACTAGCGGGGGGCTTCAGGGAGACGAGCAGTACTTC.

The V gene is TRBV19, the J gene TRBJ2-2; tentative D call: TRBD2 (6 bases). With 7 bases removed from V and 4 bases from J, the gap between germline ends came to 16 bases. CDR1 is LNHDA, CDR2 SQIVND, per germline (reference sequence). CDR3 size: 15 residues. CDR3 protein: CASNREGRSTGELFF. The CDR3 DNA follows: TGTGCCAGTAACCGAGAGGGGAGGAGCACCGGGGAGCTGTTTTTT.

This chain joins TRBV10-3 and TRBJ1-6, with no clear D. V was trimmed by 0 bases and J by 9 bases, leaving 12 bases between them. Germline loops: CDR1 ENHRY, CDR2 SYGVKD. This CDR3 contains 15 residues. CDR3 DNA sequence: TGTGCCATCAGTGAGTCGGAGGGCCTAATTTCACCCCTCCACTTT. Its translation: CAISESEGLISPLHF.